Listed below are T cell receptor beta chains from one sample, sequenced in a study of blood T cells in healthy people across ages. TCRdb analysed the 5' RACE reads with MiXCR anew, one entry per CDR3 protein. Among about 650,000 distinct CDR3 sequences, over 40% were seen once, and the ten largest hold roughly 13%. The sample was blood. Receptors were obtained from a woman of 80 years or more in good health. Each CDR3 is given with its conserved first and last residue. The D gene is left open where the match is weak. Size is stated for part of the rows, as once, few or many counts, or as a class when the clone is expanded.

cdr3_length d_call clone_size j_call v_call cdr3_nt cdr3_aa
21 TRBD2 many TRBJ2-1 TRBV11-2 TGTGCCAGCAGCGCCTTCGTTAGCGGGGGGGCTTTTAAAACTCCATACAATGAGCAGTTCTTC CASSAFVSGGAFKTPYNEQFF
12 NA NA TRBJ2-1 TRBV6-2/TRBV6-3 TGTGCCAGCAGTGGAGCAATCAATGAGCAGTTCTTC CASSGAINEQFF
15 NA few TRBJ2-6 TRBV29-1 TGCAGCGCAGAGGGCGGACCCTCTGGGGCCAACGTCCTGACTTTC CSAEGGPSGANVLTF
12 NA NA TRBJ2-7 TRBV5-1 TGCGCCAGCAGCTGGTCCGCTGGCGAGCAGTACTTC CASSWSAGEQYF
16 TRBD2 few TRBJ2-5 TRBV5-1 TGCGCCAGCAGCCCAAGACTAGCGGGGAGCCAAGAGACCCAGTACTTC CASSPRLAGSQETQYF
15 NA NA TRBJ2-6 TRBV29-1 TGCAGCGTTGAGAAAGACAGTTCTGGGGCCAACGTCCTGACTTTC CSVEKDSSGANVLTF
15 NA once TRBJ2-3 TRBV7-9 TGTGCCAGCAGCTTATGGGGTCAGGCCGCAGATACGCAGTATTTT CASSLWGQAADTQYF
13 NA few TRBJ1-2 TRBV10-3 TGTGCCATCAGCAGTGGCACTATGGGGGGCTACACCTTC CAISSGTMGGYTF
12 NA many TRBJ2-7 TRBV10-2 TGCGCCAGCACCCAGGGTATGAGCGAGCAGTACTTC CASTQGMSEQYF
17 TRBD2 NA TRBJ2-7 TRBV4-3 TGCGCCAGCAGCCAAGAGTACGGGGATAGCGGGAGATACGAGCAGTACTTC CASSQEYGDSGRYEQYF
16 NA many TRBJ2-1 TRBV6-1 TGTGCCAGCAGTGAGGACGGGGGAAGCTCCTACAATGAGCAGTTCTTC CASSEDGGSSYNEQFF
16 TRBD1 NA TRBJ2-3 TRBV9 TGTGCCAGCAGCGTACGAGGACAGGCCTACACAGATACGCAGTATTTT CASSVRGQAYTDTQYF
15 TRBD1 once TRBJ1-2 TRBV6-2/TRBV6-3 TGTGCCAGCAGCCCGACGGACAGGGGAGGGAATGGCTACACCTTC CASSPTDRGGNGYTF
15 NA NA TRBJ2-5 TRBV15 TGTGCCACCAGCAGAGATGGGCAAGACCAAGAGACCCAGTACTTC CATSRDGQDQETQYF
16 TRBD1 NA TRBJ2-4 TRBV24-1 TGTGCCACCAGTGAGCCACCAGGGGGCGCGGGAAACATTCAGTACTTC CATSEPPGGAGNIQYF
15 NA NA TRBJ2-3 TRBV10-3 TGTGCCATCAGTACCGGAGATTTTAACACAGATACGCAGTATTTT CAISTGDFNTDTQYF
14 TRBD1 NA TRBJ1-5 TRBV12-3/TRBV12-4 TGTGCCAGCAGCTGGGACAGCTGGAATCAGCCCCAGCATTTT CASSWDSWNQPQHF
17 NA NA TRBJ2-1 TRBV5-1 TGCGCCAGCAGCTTCACACAGAATGGACAGCCGACCAATGAGCAGTTCTTC CASSFTQNGQPTNEQFF
12 TRBD1 NA TRBJ1-2 TRBV29-1 TGCAGCGCCGTGGGACAGCCGGGAGGCTACACCTTC CSAVGQPGGYTF